This T cell receptor (beta chain) originates from a study of OX40 agonist ivuxolimab in advanced cancers. Study information: Partial responses occurred in three patients (one hepatocellular carcinoma, two cutaneous melanoma). Study results and limitations: At 0.1 to 3.0 mg/kg, clonal expansion of CD4+ and CD8+ blood T cells had occurred by week 6. Specificity for antigen went undetermined in the expanded peripheral T cells.

As to this clone: The target antigen is unknown.

Some clones are missing from TCRdb's copy, which holds only in-frame ones; the method was immunoSEQ multiplex PCR. This table has some 77,000 clones, 80% to 90% appearing once. Looked up from germline, CDR1 is GTSNPN and CDR2 is SVGIG (reference sequence). This CDR3 has 13 amino acids. The V gene lost 0 bases and the J gene lost 6 bases, with 10 bases spanning the gap. Sampling of blood occurred at baseline, cycle 4 day 1, and cycle 7 day 1. The sequence came from an adult with an advanced solid tumor such as melanoma, head and neck, liver or kidney cancer. This chain joins TRBV30 and TRBJ2-3, with no clear D. The starting material was CD4+ or CD8+ T cells sorted from blood, obtained in a trial of the OX40 agonist ivuxolimab. The CDR3 DNA reads TGTGCCTGGAGTGTACTGTCTGCGGATACGCAGTATTTT. Translated, it gives CAWSVLSADTQYF.